This T cell receptor beta chain comes out of a study of Ad26.COV2.S vaccination and SARS-CoV-2 variants. At the level of the study: Doses of Ad26.COV2.S were injected into muscle once or twice, 56 days apart.

Clones were read by immunoSEQ multiplex PCR, and TCRdb kept only the in-frame ones, dropping some. The sample yields about 440,000 clones, 90% seen once. Documented treatment: roughly 19 received Ad26.COV2.S at low or high dose, single or two shots; a few received placebo; per-sample allocation not given. After the first vaccine or placebo injection, samples were drawn on day 63. Study-wide findings and caveats: People who got the vaccine had more spike-specific TCR breadth than people who got placebo. Breadth measured for non-spike TCRs was similar across vaccine and placebo recipients.

V was clipped by 3 bases and J by 1 base, with 14 bases between them. The CDR3 consists of 15 residues. CDR1 is SGHNT, CDR2 YYREEE, per germline (reference sequence). In the case of this clone: Its cognate antigen is unknown.

Specimen: peripheral blood, collected in a trial of Ad26.COV2.S vaccine versus placebo. This chain uses TRBV5-4 with TRBJ2-7; perhaps TRBD2 as D (6 bases). The clonotype was recovered from a person aged 18-60 years who received the Ad26.COV2.S COVID-19 vaccine or a placebo. This chain's CDR3 is CASSSRDSPSYEQYF. Here the CDR3 DNA reads TGTGCCAGCAGCTCGCGGGACTCCCCTTCCTACGAGCAGTACTTC. Full variable domain (rest looked up from reference TRBV5-4 and TRBJ2-7): ETGVTQSPTHLIKTRGQQVTLRCSSQSGHNTVSWYQQALGQGPQFIFQYYREEENGRGNFPPRFSGLQFPNYSSELNVNALELDDSALYLCASSSRDSPSYEQYFGPGTRLTVT.